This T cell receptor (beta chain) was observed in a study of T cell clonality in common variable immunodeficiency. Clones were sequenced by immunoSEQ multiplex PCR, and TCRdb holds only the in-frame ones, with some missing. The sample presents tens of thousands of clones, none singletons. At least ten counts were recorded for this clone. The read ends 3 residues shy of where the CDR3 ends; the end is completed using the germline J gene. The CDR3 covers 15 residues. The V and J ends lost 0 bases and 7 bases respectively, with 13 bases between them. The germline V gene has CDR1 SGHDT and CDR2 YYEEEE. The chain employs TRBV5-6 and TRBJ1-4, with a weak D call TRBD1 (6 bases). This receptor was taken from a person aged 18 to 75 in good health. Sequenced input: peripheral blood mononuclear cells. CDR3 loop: CASSLVGDKFEKLFF. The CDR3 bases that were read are TGTGCCAGCAGCTTGGTAGGGGACAAATTTGAAAAA.